This record covers a single T cell receptor (beta chain). Its target is unknown. The CDR3 is 16 amino acids. Germline values: CDR1 SNHLY, CDR2 FYNNEI. The V gene end was trimmed by 1 base and the J gene end by 4 bases; junction bases not matched to a gene: 4. The data stem from a study of siplizumab effects on memory and regulatory T cells. Study findings and constraints: Both greater diversity than memory cells and a major contribution to the alloresponse seemed to characterize naive T cells.

Approximately 100,000 TCR templates were measured in each sample. The repertoire was sequenced with immunoSEQ multiplex PCR; TCRdb's copy has only in-frame clones and lacks some. The sample gives about 52,000 clones, about 97% of which show up once; 0.64% is in the top ten. What was sequenced was naive CD4+ T cells sorted from blood. The rearrangement links TRBV2 to TRBJ2-1; TRBD2 agrees at 10 bases. The TCR was taken from a human donor in good health. DNA of the CDR3: TGTGCCAGCAGTGAAGGGACTAGCGGATATTACAATGAGCAGTTCTTC. Translation: CASSEGTSGYYNEQFF. Combining the CDR3 with reference TRBV2 and TRBJ2-1 gives the whole variable domain EPEVTQTPSHQVTQMGQEVILRCVPISNHLYFYWYRQILGQKVEFLVSFYNNEISEKSEIFDDQFSVERPDGSNFTLKIRSTKLEDSAMYFCASSEGTSGYYNEQFFGPGTRLTVL.